The clone carrying this T cell receptor (beta chain) occurred a few times. Its antigen is not identified. V was clipped by 5 bases and J by 5 bases; unmatched bases: 8. Germline V CDR1 and CDR2: SGHVS, FQNEAQ. The CDR3 contains 15 residues. These data are taken from a study of T cell repertoires in cytomegalovirus infection. TCRdb used MiXCR to reprocess the reads, holding one entry per CDR3 protein. The sample shows some 940,000 distinct CDR3 sequences, roughly 31% of them seen only once. The V gene is TRBV7-8, the J gene TRBJ2-7; 11 positions agree with TRBD2. The TCR sequence derives from a human donor in good health (CMV status not recorded). Some clones in this sample may be carry-over from other donors' samples. The sample consisted of cultured CD8+ T cells from PBMCs, taken from culture after CMV antigen stimulation. The CDR3 spells CASSALAGGRNEQYV. For the CDR3, the DNA is TGTGCCAGCAGCGCTCTAGCGGGGGGACGTAACGAGCAGTACGTC.